The present entry profiles one T cell receptor beta chain with its context. Its cognate antigen is unknown. This CDR3 spans 15 amino acids. The germline V and J ends were trimmed by 2 bases and 6 bases, with 14 bases remaining between them. The germline V gene encodes CDR1 SGHNT and CDR2 YYREEE (reference sequence). These data originate in a study of cytomegalovirus exposure and HLA in healthy donors. Study as a whole: The roughly 120 validation repertoires matched the roughly 700 first-cohort repertoires in platform, a later analysis reported. Study-level points and caveats: Both high specificity and high sensitivity reportedly marked the classifier's diagnosis of cytomegalovirus status. According to a later analysis, TCR clusters from the first cohort tended to co-occur in the roughly 110 validation repertoires.

This table comes from immunoSEQ multiplex PCR, and its TCRdb copy is limited to in-frame clones, with some not included. The table records about 54,000 clones, approximately 89% of them present only once. The J gene is TRBJ2-2, the V gene TRBV5-4; a weak D match, TRBD1 (6 bases). The sample was PBMCs. The source is a woman aged 18-29 years in good health and CMV-seropositive. The CDR3 DNA sequence: TGTGCCAGCAGCTTCTCTGGGACAACGTCCGGGGAGCTGTTTTTT. This encodes CASSFSGTTSGELFF.